Each of the 32 T cell receptor beta chains below was sequenced from the same sample in a study of tumor-infiltrating lymphocytes in primary liver carcinoma. Starting material of about 450 ng total RNA yielded TCR beta cDNA via a constant-region primer. Each TCR beta library was derived from three nested multiplex PCR rounds that employed slightly modified ARM-PCR. Both of the initial two PCR rounds ran for approximately 10 cycles and employed TRBV1-TRBV30 forward primers alongside a C-beta reverse primer. One entry per CDR3 protein results from TCRdb running MiXCR on the multiplex PCR reads. The sample records some 130,000 distinct CDR3 sequences, around 70% being singletons. Joint extraction of RNA and DNA used about 17-31 mg of bulk tissue that was unsorted. The sample consisted of tumor-adjacent normal liver tissue. The receptors were sampled from a woman in her sixties or seventies with primary liver carcinoma and hepatitis B virus infection.

For this clonotype: Sequence at one end of the junction differs from germline and may be a read error. This chain connects TRBV11-1 to TRBJ2-4, with TRBD2 matching over 13 bases. CDR1 SGHAT and CDR2 FQDESV come from the germline V gene (reference sequence). The CDR3 length is 17 residues. As DNA, the CDR3 is TGTGCCAGCAGCTTCCCCGGGACTAGCGGGACCAAAAACATTAAGTACTTC. Its translation is CASSFPGTSGTKNIKYF.

This clonotype has only a few counts. One base away lies a much larger clone, so this may be a sequencing read error. V gene TRBV7-9 combines with J gene TRBJ2-5, with D perhaps matching TRBD1 (5 bases). Germline CDR1 reads SEHNR; CDR2 reads FQNEAQ (reference sequence). This CDR3 spans 13 amino acids. The CDR3 spells CASNPTEQEAQYF. The CDR3 DNA sequence: TGTGCCAGCAACCCGACAGAGCAAGAGGCCCAGTACTTC. Variable domain in full (rest from reference TRBV7-9 and TRBJ2-5): DTGVSQNPRHKITKRGQNVTFRCDPISEHNRLYWYRQTLGQGPEFLTYFQNEAQLEKSRLLSDRFSAERPKGSFSTLEIQRTEQGDSAMYLCASNPTEQEAQYFGPGTRLLVL.

This clonotype was seen at least ten times. V gene TRBV12-3 or TRBV12-4 combines with J gene TRBJ2-7; 13 bases agree with TRBD2. The CDR3 covers 16 residues. The V and J ends lost 5 bases and 2 bases, in that order; junction bases with no gene match: 6. Written as DNA, the CDR3 is TGTGCCAGCAGTCCTATGGGACTAGCGGGACCCTACGAGCAGTACTTC. Translated, it gives CASSPMGLAGPYEQYF.

Concerning this clonotype itself: Without the conserved terminal phenylalanine or tryptophan, this CDR3 likely stems from a read error. Because the CDR3's place on the DNA is in doubt, the DNA is left out and the CDR3 is given as listed by TCRdb. J is TRBJ1-2 and V is TRBV2. The V gene's germline CDR1 is SNHLY and CDR2 FYNNEI. The CDR3 spans 13 residues, counting both ends. The CDR3 protein is CATILAIGNGYTC.

A remark on this clonotype: At one boundary the junction diverges from the germline segment, which might be a read error. This chain joins TRBV12-5 and TRBJ2-5; D possibly matches TRBD1 or TRBD2 (6 bases each). CDR3 length equals 15 residues. CDR1 is LGHNT, CDR2 FRNRAP, per germline. The CDR3 region is CVSGSSDSPGETQNF. In DNA form, the CDR3 reads TGTGTTAGTGGTAGCTCGGACAGCCCGGGGGAGACCCAGAACTTC.

Comment on this clonotype: A much larger clone lies one base from this, so it may be a read error. This chain connects TRBV5-1 to TRBJ2-2; D is possibly TRBD1 (5 bases). With 4 bases removed from V and 7 bases from J, the gap between germline ends came to 8 bases. The CDR3 runs to 12 residues. Germline-derived CDR1 and CDR2 are SGHRS and YFSETQ. As DNA, the CDR3 is TGCGCCAGCAGCGCCAGGGTCGGGGAGCTGTTTTTT. Its translation is CASSARVGELFF.

With regard to this clonotype: This may arise from a read error, as a much more abundant clone is one base away. The chain combines TRBV5-1 with TRBJ2-7; D is unclear. CDR1 is SGHRS and CDR2 is YFSETQ in the germline V gene. The CDR3 is 11 amino acids. V was cut by 0 bases and J by 7 bases, with 5 bases left in between. The CDR3 here is CASSLDGEQYF. The CDR3 DNA follows: TGCGCCAGCAGCTTGGACGGAGAGCAGTACTTC.

The chain combines TRBV5-1 with TRBJ2-1, with D tentatively TRBD1 (6 bases). Trimming pared 10 bases from V and 0 bases from J, leaving 23 bases between. CDR3 size: 17 residues. Germline assignment: CDR1 SGHRS and CDR2 YFSETQ. CDR3 bases: TGCGCCGGCTTCCACATCCCGGACAGAAGCTCCTACAATGAGCAGTTCTTC. It codes for CAGFHIPDRSSYNEQFF.

In DNA form, the CDR3 reads TGTGCCAGCAGTACGGAGGTTACATCCTACAATGAGCAGTTCTTC. It codes for CASSTEVTSYNEQFF. The V gene is TRBV6-6, the J gene TRBJ2-1; TRBD2 is a possible D gene (5 bases). Per germline, CDR1 MNHNY and CDR2 SVGAGI (reference sequence). The CDR3 has 15 residues. V gave up 5 bases and J gave up 1 base, with 12 bases separating them.

The CDR3 here is CASSPAVSWSTETFF. CDR3 DNA: TGTGCCAGCAGCCCCGCGGTCTCGTGGAGCACTGAAACCTTCTTT. V is TRBV11-2 and J is TRBJ1-1; D remains ambiguous. CDR3 length: 15 residues. In germline, CDR1 is SGHAT, CDR2 FQNNGV. Trimming took off 5 bases at V and 14 bases at J, with 27 bases between the two ends.

This clonotype was recorded a few times. This may be a read error, as it is one base from a much larger clone. The rearrangement links TRBV29-1 to TRBJ2-1; TRBD2 matches at 12 bases. Germline-derived CDR1 and CDR2 are SQVTM and ANQGSEA. This CDR3 is built from 14 residues. Trimming removed 8 bases from V and 7 bases from J; junction bases left unmatched: 9. The CDR3 loop reads CSTSLAGGGNEQFF. The CDR3 DNA is TGCAGCACTTCCCTAGCGGGAGGGGGTAATGAGCAGTTCTTC.

On this clonotype itself: A much bigger clone sits one base away, suggesting this may be a read error. The V call is TRBV6-1, the J call TRBJ2-1, with D unresolved. This CDR3 is built from 11 residues. The V gene's germline CDR1 is MNHNS and CDR2 SASEGT. The V end was cut by 8 bases, the J end by 5 bases, with 7 bases between. The CDR3 DNA reads as TGTGCCAGCGGTGGCAACAATGAGCAGTTCTTC. Amino acid sequence: CASGGNNEQFF.

Details on this clonotype: A read error may produce the germline difference seen at one junction end. The rearrangement uses TRBV29-1 and TRBJ2-3; tentatively, D is TRBD1 (5 bases). Germline assignment: CDR1 SQVTM and CDR2 ANQGSEA. CDR3 length: 13 amino acids. CDR3 sequence reads: CSVGGGRKDTKYF. CDR3 bases: TGCAGCGTTGGGGGCGGTAGAAAAGATACGAAGTATTTT.

With regard to this clonotype: A much larger clonotype is one base distant, so this may be a read error. The chain combines TRBV30 with TRBJ2-6; D call uncertain. Germline values: CDR1 GTSNPN, CDR2 SVGIG (reference sequence). Trimming removed 0 bases from V and 0 bases from J, with 6 bases in between. The CDR3 is made up of 15 amino acids. In DNA form, the CDR3 reads TGTGCCTGGAGTGTCAAGCTCTCTGGGGCCAACGTCCTGACTTTC. It translates to CAWSVKLSGANVLTF.

This clonotype was counted many times. The V gene is TRBV30, the J gene TRBJ1-1; no clear D. Germline lookup yields CDR1 GTSNPN and CDR2 SVGIG (reference sequence). This CDR3 contains 12 residues. Between the trimmed V and J ends, which lost 7 bases and 1 base, there was a span of 10 bases. The CDR3 DNA follows: TGTGCCTCATGGCGGGGGAACACTGAAGCTTTCTTT. Protein product: CASWRGNTEAFF.

About this clonotype: The conserved closing phenylalanine or tryptophan is absent in this CDR3, likely reflecting a read error. V is TRBV6-1 and J is TRBJ2-7; 9 nucleotides align to TRBD1. CDR3 length: 13 amino acids. Germline CDR1 is MNHNS and CDR2 is SASEGT. CDR3 in amino acids: CVSTGTGYHEQYL. The CDR3 nucleotides are TGTGTCAGTACCGGGACAGGGTACCACGAGCAGTACTTA.

As regards this clonotype: A much larger clone is a single base away; this may be a read error. The chain is built from TRBV30 and TRBJ2-7; the D gene is possibly TRBD1 (6 bases). This CDR3 spans 13 amino acids. Trimming shortened V by 7 bases and J by 0 bases, and 13 bases separated the two germline ends. The germline V gene encodes CDR1 GTSNPN and CDR2 SVGIG (reference sequence). The CDR3 bases are TGTGCCTTGAGCGGACAGAACTCCTACGAGCAGTACTTC. As protein: CALSGQNSYEQYF.

On this clonotype: The conserved phenylalanine or tryptophan is not found at the CDR3 terminus, so this likely reflects a read error. The limits of the CDR3 on the DNA are not certain, so only TCRdb's listed CDR3 is given. The chain employs TRBV7-8 and TRBJ2-7; TRBD1 is the table's D call and was not checked against the DNA. Inclusive of both ends, the CDR3 amounts to 15 amino acids. Germline assignment: CDR1 SGHVS and CDR2 FQNEAQ. The CDR3: CASSSSGTGSYEHYI.

A note on this clonotype: The junction does not match germline at one end; this may be a read error. The chain is built from TRBV7-8 and TRBJ2-7, with TRBD2 matching over 9 bases. This CDR3 spans 16 amino acids. Per germline, CDR1 SGHVS and CDR2 FQNEAQ. CDR3 protein: CASSSAGGLGAYEQYF. The CDR3 bases are TGTGCCAGCAGCTCAGCGGGAGGTTTAGGGGCCTACGAACAGTACTTC. The full variable domain, with the rest looked up from reference TRBV7-8 and TRBJ2-7, is GAGVSQSPRYKVAKRGQDVALRCDPISGHVSLFWYQQALGQGPEFLTYFQNEAQLDKSGLPSDRFFAERPEGSVSTLKIQRTQQEDSAVYLCASSSAGGLGAYEQYFGPGTRLTVT.

The rearrangement uses TRBV28 and TRBJ1-4; D perhaps matches TRBD1 (5 bases). Trimming left V 10 bases short and J 7 bases short, with 16 bases between. CDR1 and CDR2 from the germline V gene are MDHEN and SYDVKM. The CDR3 has 13 residues. CDR3 in amino acids: CATLRQSIEKLFF. The CDR3 bases are TGTGCCACCCTTAGACAGAGTATTGAAAAACTGTTTTTT.

Turning to this clonotype: Without the conserved terminal phenylalanine or tryptophan, this CDR3 likely stems from a read error. This rearrangement joins TRBV29-1 to TRBJ1-1; D unresolved. V lost 4 bases and J lost 1, with 7 bases in between. This CDR3 has 12 amino acids. Germline CDR1 SQVTM, CDR2 ANQGSEA. The chain's CDR3 is CSVGARNTEAFS. As DNA, the CDR3 is TGCAGCGTTGGTGCACGGAACACTGAAGCTTTCTCT.

This clonotype appeared many times. J is TRBJ2-1 and V is TRBV28, with no clear D. This CDR3 spans 15 amino acids. Trimming left V 6 bases short and J 7 bases short, with 19 bases between. Per the germline V gene, CDR1 is MDHEN and CDR2 is SYDVKM. The CDR3 reads CASSYLGSGVNEQFF. The CDR3 nucleotides are TGTGCCAGCAGCTACCTCGGTTCCGGTGTGAATGAGCAGTTCTTC. The whole variable domain, remainder taken from reference TRBV28 and TRBJ2-1, is DVKVTQSSRYLVKRTGEKVFLECVQDMDHENMFWYRQDPGLGLRLIYFSYDVKMKEKGDIPEGYSVSREKKERFSLILESASTNQTSMYLCASSYLGSGVNEQFFGPGTRLTVL.

In this sample, this clonotype turned up many times. The J gene is TRBJ1-1, the V gene TRBV12-3 or TRBV12-4, with D possibly being TRBD1 (5 bases). The CDR3 is made up of 14 amino acids. V lost 6 bases and J 1 base, leaving 12 bases between the germline ends. CDR3 in amino acids: CASSRGSANTEAFF. The CDR3 region has the DNA TGTGCCAGCAGCCGGGGCAGCGCGAACACTGAAGCTTTCTTT.

With respect to this clonotype: It may be a read error: a sequence one base away is much more abundant. The V and J genes are TRBV5-4 and TRBJ2-3; D perhaps matches TRBD1 (6 bases). The germline V gene encodes CDR1 SGHNT and CDR2 YYREEE (reference sequence). V lost 4 bases and J lost 5, with 17 bases in between. The CDR3 sequence is 15 residues long. In nucleotides, the CDR3 is TGTGCCAGCAGCCCACGTCGGACAGACAGAGATACGCAGTATTTT. Translated: CASSPRRTDRDTQYF.

Turning to this clonotype: A read error may produce the germline difference seen at one junction end. CDR3 sequence: CAISQKGRQPKHF. The CDR3 coding sequence is TGTGCCATCAGCCAAAAGGGGCGTCAGCCCAAGCATTTT. V usage is TRBV11-2 and J usage is TRBJ1-5, with D perhaps TRBD1 (5 bases). This CDR3 is built from 13 residues. Germline lookup yields CDR1 SGHAT and CDR2 FQNNGV.

Worth noting for this clonotype: An end of the junction does not agree with germline; a read error may underlie this. The chain uses TRBV7-8 and TRBJ1-1; unclear D gene. The V gene's germline CDR1 is SGHVS and CDR2 FQNEAQ. There are 16 residues in the CDR3. Here the CDR3 reads CVSSQKRYRGNTEAFF. DNA for the CDR3: TGTGTCAGCAGCCAGAAGAGGTACAGAGGGAACACTGAAGCTTTCTTT.

In the case of this clonotype: The CDR3 carries no conserved terminal phenylalanine or tryptophan, so it likely arises from a read error. The chain joins TRBV4-2 to TRBJ2-2; 7 bases map to TRBD2. V was clipped by 4 bases and J by 4 bases; unmatched bases: 9. Germline CDR1 is LGHNA and CDR2 is YNFKEQ. The CDR3 has 16 residues. The CDR3 sequence is CASSPPGLSSTGELFY. The CDR3 bases are TGTGCCAGCAGCCCTCCGGGACTATCTAGCACCGGGGAGCTGTTTTAT.

The V and J genes are TRBV7-3 and TRBJ2-3; D is uncertain. CDR1 and CDR2 (germline): SGHTA, FQGTGA. This CDR3 has 17 residues. With 5 bases removed from V and 0 bases from J, the gap between germline ends came to 18 bases. CDR3 region: CASSVLPTAASTDTQYF. CDR3 DNA: TGTGCCAGCAGCGTACTACCGACCGCAGCTAGCACAGATACGCAGTATTTT.

As for this clonotype: The junction departs from the called germline gene at one end, perhaps through a read error. The J gene is TRBJ2-1, the V gene TRBV5-4; D is possibly TRBD1 or TRBD2 (5 bases each). The CDR3 is 16 amino acids. Per the germline V gene, CDR1 is SGHNT and CDR2 is YYREEE (reference sequence). CDR3 sequence: CASSWGTQTLNNEQFF. The CDR3 bases are TGTGCTAGCAGCTGGGGGACCCAGACCCTCAATAATGAGCAGTTCTTC.

V usage is TRBV6-5 and J usage is TRBJ2-1, with TRBD2 identical over 7 bases. This CDR3 is built from 21 residues. Germline lookup yields CDR1 MNHEY and CDR2 SVGAGI. The junction had 23 bases not matched to a gene; V was cut back by 0 bases and J by 6 bases. The CDR3 region is CASSYSRGLRTSGIGPNEQFF. The CDR3 nucleotides are TGTGCCAGCAGTTACTCGAGGGGTTTAAGGACCAGCGGGATTGGTCCCAATGAGCAGTTCTTC.

Ten or more counts support this clonotype. A read error is possible here, since a much larger clone lies one base away. This chain joins TRBV11-2 and TRBJ2-3; 9 bases fit TRBD2. Germline CDR1 reads SGHAT; CDR2 reads FQNNGV. Trimming took 5 bases from V and 4 from J; bases not matched to a gene: 10. The CDR3 totals 16 residues. CDR3 nucleotide sequence: TGTGCCAGCAGCCATGGTAGCGGGGGTTTGTCAGATACGCAGTATTTT. This translates into CASSHGSGGLSDTQYF.

This clonotype was seen at least ten times. The gene calls are TRBV7-8 and TRBJ2-5, with a possible D match to TRBD1 (5 bases). The CDR3 runs 15 residues. Per the germline V gene, CDR1 is SGHVS and CDR2 is FQNEAQ. The ends were cut back, 2 bases at V and 2 bases at J, with 12 bases in the middle. CDR3 residues: CASSLNRMRQETQYF. CDR3 nucleotides: TGTGCCAGCAGCTTAAACAGGATGCGTCAAGAGACCCAGTACTTC.